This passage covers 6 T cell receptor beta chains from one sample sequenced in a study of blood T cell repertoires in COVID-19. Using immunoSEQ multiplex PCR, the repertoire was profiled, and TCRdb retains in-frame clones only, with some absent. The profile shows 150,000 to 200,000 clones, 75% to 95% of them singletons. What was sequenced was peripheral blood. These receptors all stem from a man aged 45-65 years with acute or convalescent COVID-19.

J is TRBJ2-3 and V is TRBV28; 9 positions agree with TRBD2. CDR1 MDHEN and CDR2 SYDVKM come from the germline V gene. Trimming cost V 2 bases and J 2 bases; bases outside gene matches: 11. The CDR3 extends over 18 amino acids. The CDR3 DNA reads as TGTGCCAGCAGTTTAGTCGAAGCCGGACTAGCGTTCACAGATACGCAGTATTTT. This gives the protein CASSLVEAGLAFTDTQYF.

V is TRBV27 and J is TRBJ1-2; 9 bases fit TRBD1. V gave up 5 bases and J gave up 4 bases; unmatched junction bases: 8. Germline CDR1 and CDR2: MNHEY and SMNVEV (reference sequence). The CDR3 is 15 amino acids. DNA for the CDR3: TGTGCCAGCAGTCCCCTAGGACAGGGGATCTATGGCTACACCTTC. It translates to CASSPLGQGIYGYTF.

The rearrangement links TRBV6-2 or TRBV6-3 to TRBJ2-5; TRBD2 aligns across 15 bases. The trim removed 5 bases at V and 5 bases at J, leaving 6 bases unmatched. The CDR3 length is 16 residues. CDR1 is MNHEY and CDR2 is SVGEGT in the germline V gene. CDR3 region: CASSPGLAGGLETQYF. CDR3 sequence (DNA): TGTGCCAGCAGTCCCGGACTAGCGGGGGGGCTTGAGACCCAGTACTTC.

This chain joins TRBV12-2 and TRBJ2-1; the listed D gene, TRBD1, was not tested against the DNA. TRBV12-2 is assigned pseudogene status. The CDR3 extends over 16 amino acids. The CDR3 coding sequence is TGTGCAAGTCGCTTTCTAACCGGGACACTCAACAATGAGCAGTTCTTC. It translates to CASRFLTGTLNNEQFF.

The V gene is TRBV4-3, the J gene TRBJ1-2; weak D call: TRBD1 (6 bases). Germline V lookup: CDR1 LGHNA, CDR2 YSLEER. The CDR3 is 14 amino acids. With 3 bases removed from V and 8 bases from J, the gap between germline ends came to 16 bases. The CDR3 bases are TGCGCCAGCAGCCACCCTACAGGGCTGGGCGGCTACACCTTC. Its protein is CASSHPTGLGGYTF.

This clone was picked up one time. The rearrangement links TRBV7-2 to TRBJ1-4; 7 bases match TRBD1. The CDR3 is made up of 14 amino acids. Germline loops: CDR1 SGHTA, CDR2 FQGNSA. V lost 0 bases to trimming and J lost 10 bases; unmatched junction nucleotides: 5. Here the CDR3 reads CASSLAGQKGKLFF. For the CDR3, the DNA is TGTGCCAGCAGCTTAGCGGGACAGAAAGGAAAACTGTTTTTT.